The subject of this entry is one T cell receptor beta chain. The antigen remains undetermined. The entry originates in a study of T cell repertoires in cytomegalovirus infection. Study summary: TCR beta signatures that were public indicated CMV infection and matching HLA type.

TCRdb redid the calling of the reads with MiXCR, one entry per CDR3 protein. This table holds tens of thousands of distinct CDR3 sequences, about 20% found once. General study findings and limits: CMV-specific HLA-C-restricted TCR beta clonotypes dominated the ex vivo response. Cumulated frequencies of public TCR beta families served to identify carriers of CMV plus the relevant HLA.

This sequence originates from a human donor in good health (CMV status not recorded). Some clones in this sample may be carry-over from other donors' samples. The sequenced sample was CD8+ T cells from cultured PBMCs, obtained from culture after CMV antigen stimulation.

The CDR3 is CASGGNTEAFF. CDR3 DNA: TGTGCCAGCGGGGGGAACACTGAAGCTTTCTTT. This rearrangement joins TRBV5-4 to TRBJ1-1, with D tentatively TRBD1 (5 bases). The CDR3 has 11 amino acids. Germline CDR1 reads SGHNT; CDR2 reads YYREEE (reference sequence). V dropped 7 bases and J dropped 1 base, with 5 bases sitting between them.